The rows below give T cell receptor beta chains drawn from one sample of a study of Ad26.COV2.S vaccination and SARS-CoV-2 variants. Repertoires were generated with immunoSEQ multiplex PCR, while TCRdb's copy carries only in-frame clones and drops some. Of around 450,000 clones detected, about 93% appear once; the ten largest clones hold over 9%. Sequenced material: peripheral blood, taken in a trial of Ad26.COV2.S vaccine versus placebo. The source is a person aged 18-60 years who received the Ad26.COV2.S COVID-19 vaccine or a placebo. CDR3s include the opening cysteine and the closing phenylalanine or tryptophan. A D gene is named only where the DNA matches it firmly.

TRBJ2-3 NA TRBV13 TGTGCCAGCAGCGCCGAGGTCAGGGGCACAGATACGCAGTATTTT CASSAEVRGTDTQYF
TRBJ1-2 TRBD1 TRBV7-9 TGTGCCAGCAGCTACGGACAGGGACACCTGGGCGGCTACACCTTC CASSYGQGHLGGYTF
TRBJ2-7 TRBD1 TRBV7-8 TGTGCCAGCAGCTCTGACTGGGACAGTCTATACGAGCAGTACTTC CASSSDWDSLYEQYF
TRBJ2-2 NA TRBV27 TGTGCCAGCAGTACCCCCACCGGGGAGCTGTTTTTT CASSTPTGELFF
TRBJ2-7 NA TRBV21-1 TGTGCCAGCAGCATCCGTGTCGAGGGGGGCATGAGTTCCTACGAGCAGTACTTC CASSIRVEGGMSSYEQYF
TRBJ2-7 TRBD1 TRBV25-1 TGTGCCAGCAGTGAGAACAGGGGTGCCTACGAGCAGTACTTC CASSENRGAYEQYF
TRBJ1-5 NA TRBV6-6 TGTGCCAGCAGTTTCGTCGGAATTTATAGCAATCAGCCCCAGCATTTT CASSFVGIYSNQPQHF
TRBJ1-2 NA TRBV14 TGTGCCAGCAGCCAACTAGGGGACTATGGCTACACCTTC CASSQLGDYGYTF
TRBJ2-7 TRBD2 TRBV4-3 TGCGCCAGCAGCCAAGGGACTAGCGGGATACCCTACGAGCAGTACTTC CASSQGTSGIPYEQYF
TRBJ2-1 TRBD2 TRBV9 TGTGCCAGCAGCGTTTCCGAGGGACTAGCGGGATGGCGGGAGCAGTTCTTC CASSVSEGLAGWREQFF
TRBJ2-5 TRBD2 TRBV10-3 TGTGCCATCAGTGAGTCGATCCTAGCGGGAGTTAATCAAGAGACCCAGTACTTC CAISESILAGVNQETQYF
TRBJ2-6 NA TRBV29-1 TGCAGCGTTGGGAGCTCTGGGGCCAACGTCCTGACTTTC CSVGSSGANVLTF
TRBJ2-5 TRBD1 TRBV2 TGTGCCAGCAGTGTGAACCAGGGGGCACGGGAGACCCAGTACTTC CASSVNQGARETQYF
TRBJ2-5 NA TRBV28 TGTGCCAGCAACGCGCAAGAGACCCAGTACTTC CASNAQETQYF
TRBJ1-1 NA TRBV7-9 TGTGCCAGCAGCTTAGCGGGGGCGGGTAACACTGAAGCTTTCTTT CASSLAGAGNTEAFF
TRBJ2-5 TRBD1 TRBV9 TGTGCCAGCAGCGAGACAGGGTTGGAGACCCAGTACTTC CASSETGLETQYF